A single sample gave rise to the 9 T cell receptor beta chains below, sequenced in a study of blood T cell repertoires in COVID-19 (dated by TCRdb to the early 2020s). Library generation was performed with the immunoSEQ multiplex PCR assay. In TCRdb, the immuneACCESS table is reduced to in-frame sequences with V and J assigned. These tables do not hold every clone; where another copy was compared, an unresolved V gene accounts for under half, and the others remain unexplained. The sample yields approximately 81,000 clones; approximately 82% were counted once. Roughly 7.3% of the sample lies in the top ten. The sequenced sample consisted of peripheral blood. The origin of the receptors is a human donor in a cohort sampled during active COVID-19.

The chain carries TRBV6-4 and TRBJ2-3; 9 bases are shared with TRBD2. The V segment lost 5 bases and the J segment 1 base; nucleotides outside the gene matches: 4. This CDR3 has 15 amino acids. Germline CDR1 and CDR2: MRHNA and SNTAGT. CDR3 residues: CASSPQRGGTDTQYF. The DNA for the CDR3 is TGTGCCAGCAGTCCTCAGCGGGGGGGCACAGATACGCAGTATTTT.

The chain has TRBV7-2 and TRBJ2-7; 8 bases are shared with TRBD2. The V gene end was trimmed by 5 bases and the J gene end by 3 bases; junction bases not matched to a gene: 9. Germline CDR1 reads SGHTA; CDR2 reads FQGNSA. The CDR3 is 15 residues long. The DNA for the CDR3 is TGTGCCAGCAGCCTTTCAGCGGGGGCCCACTACGAGCAGTACTTC. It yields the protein CASSLSAGAHYEQYF.

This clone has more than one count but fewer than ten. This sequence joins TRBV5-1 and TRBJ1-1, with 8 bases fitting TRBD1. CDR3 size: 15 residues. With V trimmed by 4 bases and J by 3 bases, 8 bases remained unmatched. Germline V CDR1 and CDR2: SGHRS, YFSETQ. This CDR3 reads CASSPRQGTDTEAFF. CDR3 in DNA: TGCGCCAGCAGCCCCCGACAGGGGACGGACACTGAAGCTTTCTTT.

This CDR3 is CSVCPGQGYEQYF. The CDR3 bases are TGCAGCGTTTGTCCAGGCCAGGGCTACGAGCAGTACTTC. This rearrangement joins TRBV29-1 to TRBJ2-7; D might be TRBD1 (5 bases). This CDR3 is 13 amino acids long. Trimming shortened V by 5 bases and J by 3 bases, and 14 bases separated the two germline ends. CDR1 SQVTM and CDR2 ANQGSEA come from the germline V gene.

The chain's CDR3 is CASSKIFGSYEQYF. The CDR3 nucleotides are TGTGCCAGCAGCAAGATCTTCGGTTCCTACGAGCAGTACTTC. The rearrangement links TRBV7-9 to TRBJ2-7; D gene ambiguous. The V and J ends lost 5 bases and 1 base respectively, with 12 bases between them. Per germline, CDR1 SEHNR and CDR2 FQNEAQ (reference sequence). The length of the CDR3 is 14 residues.

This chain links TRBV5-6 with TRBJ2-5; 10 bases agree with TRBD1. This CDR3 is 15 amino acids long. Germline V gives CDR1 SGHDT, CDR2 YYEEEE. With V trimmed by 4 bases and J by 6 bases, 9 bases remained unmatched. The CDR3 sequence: CASSLPGTGEKTQYF. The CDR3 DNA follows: TGTGCCAGCAGCCTTCCTGGGACAGGGGAGAAGACCCAGTACTTC.

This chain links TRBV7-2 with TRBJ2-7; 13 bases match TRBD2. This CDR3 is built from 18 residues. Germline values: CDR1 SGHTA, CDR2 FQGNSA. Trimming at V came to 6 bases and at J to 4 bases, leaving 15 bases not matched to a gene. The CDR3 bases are TGTGCCAGCAGTCCGAGGGGACCCGGACTAGCGGGGGTTTACGAGCAGTACTTC. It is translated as CASSPRGPGLAGVYEQYF.

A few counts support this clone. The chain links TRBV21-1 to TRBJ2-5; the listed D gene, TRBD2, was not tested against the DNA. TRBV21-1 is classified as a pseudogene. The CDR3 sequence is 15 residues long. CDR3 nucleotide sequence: TGTGCCAGCCACCCCCCCTATCCTAGCGAAGAGACCCAGTACTTC. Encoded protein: CASHPPYPSEETQYF.

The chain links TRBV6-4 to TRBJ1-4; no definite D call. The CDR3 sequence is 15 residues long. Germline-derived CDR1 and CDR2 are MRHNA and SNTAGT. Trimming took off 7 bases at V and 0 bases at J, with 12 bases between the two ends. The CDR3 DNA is TGTGCCAGCAATCAAAAGTCTACAACTAATGAAAAACTGTTTTTT. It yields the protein CASNQKSTTNEKLFF.